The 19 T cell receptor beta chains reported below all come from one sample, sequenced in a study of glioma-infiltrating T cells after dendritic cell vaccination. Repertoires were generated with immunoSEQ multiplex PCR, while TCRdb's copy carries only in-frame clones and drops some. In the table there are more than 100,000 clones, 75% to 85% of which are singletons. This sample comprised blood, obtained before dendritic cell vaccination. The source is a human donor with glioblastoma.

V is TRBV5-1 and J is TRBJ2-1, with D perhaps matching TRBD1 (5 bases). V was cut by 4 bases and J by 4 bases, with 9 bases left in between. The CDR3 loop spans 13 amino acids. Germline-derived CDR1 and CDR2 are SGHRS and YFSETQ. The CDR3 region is CASSGTGYNEQFF. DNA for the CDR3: TGCGCCAGCAGCGGAACAGGTTACAATGAGCAGTTCTTC.

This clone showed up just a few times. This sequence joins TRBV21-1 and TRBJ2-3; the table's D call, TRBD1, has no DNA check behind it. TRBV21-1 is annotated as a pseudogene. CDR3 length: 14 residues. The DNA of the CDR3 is TGTGCCAGCAGCAAAGACAGGGGGATGAGTACGCAGTATTTT. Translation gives CASSKDRGMSTQYF.

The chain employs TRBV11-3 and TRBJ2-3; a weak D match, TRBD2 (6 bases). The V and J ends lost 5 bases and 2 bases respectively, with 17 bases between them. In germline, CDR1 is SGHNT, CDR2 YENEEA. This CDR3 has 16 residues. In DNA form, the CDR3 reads TGTGCCAGCAGCCCAGGACTATTGTCGGACACAGATACGCAGTATTTT. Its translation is CASSPGLLSDTDTQYF.

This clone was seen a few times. CDR3 sequence: CASSSERVGTGELFF. CDR3 nucleotide sequence: TGTGCCAGCAGCTCCGAGAGGGTCGGAACCGGGGAGCTGTTTTTT. The rearrangement joins TRBV7-2 to TRBJ2-2, with D maybe TRBD2 (5 bases). Trimming left V 4 bases short and J 5 bases short, with 14 bases between. The CDR3 runs to 15 residues. Germline lookup yields CDR1 SGHTA and CDR2 FQGNSA.

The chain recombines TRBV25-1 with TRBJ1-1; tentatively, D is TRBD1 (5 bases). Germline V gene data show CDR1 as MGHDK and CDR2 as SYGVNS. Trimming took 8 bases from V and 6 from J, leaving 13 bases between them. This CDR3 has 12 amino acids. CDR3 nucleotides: TGTGCCAGCTCCCTGCCGGGGGCTGAAGCTTTCTTT. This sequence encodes CASSLPGAEAFF.

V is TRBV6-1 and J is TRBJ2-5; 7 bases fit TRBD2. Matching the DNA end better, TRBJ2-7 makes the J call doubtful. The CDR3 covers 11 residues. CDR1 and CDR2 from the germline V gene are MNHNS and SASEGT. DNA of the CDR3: TGTGCCTCGCCTGGGGGGGACGAGCAGTACTTC. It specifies CASPGGDEQYF.

CDR3 amino acids: CASSLAHEDTEAFF. The CDR3 DNA sequence: TGTGCCAGCAGCCTAGCTCACGAGGACACTGAAGCTTTCTTT. The gene calls are TRBV13 and TRBJ1-1; unclear D gene. Looked up from germline, CDR1 is PRHDT and CDR2 is FYEKMQ (reference sequence). CDR3 length: 14 amino acids. Trimming pared 5 bases from V and 3 bases from J, leaving 13 bases between.

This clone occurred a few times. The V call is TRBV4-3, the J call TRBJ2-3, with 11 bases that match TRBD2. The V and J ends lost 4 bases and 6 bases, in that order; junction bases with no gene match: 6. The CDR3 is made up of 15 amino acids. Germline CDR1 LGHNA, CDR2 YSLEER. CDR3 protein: CASSPLAGGDDTQYF. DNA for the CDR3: TGCGCCAGCAGCCCCCTAGCGGGGGGCGATGATACGCAGTATTTT.

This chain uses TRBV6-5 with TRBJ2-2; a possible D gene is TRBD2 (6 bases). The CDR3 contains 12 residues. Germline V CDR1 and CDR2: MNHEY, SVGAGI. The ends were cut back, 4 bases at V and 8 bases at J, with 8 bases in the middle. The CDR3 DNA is TGTGCCAGCAGTTGGGGAGGAGGGGAGCTGTTTTTT. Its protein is CASSWGGGELFF.

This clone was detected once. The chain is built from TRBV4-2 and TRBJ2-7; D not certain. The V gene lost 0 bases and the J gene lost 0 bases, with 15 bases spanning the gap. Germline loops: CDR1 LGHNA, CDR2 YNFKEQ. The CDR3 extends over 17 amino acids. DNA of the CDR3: TGTGCCAGCAGCCAAGATGCGCTCAGCGATAGCTCCTACGAGCAGTACTTC. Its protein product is CASSQDALSDSSYEQYF.

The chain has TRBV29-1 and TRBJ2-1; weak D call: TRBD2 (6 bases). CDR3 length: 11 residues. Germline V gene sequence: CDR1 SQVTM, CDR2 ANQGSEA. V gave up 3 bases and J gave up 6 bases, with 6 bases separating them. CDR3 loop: CSVERGNEQFF. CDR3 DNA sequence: TGCAGCGTTGAGCGGGGCAATGAGCAGTTCTTC.

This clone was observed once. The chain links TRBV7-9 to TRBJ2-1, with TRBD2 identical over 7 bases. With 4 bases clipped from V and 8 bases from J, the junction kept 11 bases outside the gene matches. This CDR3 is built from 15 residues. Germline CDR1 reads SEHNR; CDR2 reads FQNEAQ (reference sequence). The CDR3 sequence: CASSSTSAFLDEQFF. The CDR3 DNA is TGTGCCAGCAGCTCAACTAGCGCATTTTTGGATGAGCAGTTCTTC.

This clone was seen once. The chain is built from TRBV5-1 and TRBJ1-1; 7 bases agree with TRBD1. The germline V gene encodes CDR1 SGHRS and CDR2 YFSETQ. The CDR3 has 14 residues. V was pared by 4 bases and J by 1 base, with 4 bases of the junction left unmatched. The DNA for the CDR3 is TGCGCCAGCAGCAGTCAGGGGGGGAACACTGAAGCTTTCTTT. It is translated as CASSSQGGNTEAFF.

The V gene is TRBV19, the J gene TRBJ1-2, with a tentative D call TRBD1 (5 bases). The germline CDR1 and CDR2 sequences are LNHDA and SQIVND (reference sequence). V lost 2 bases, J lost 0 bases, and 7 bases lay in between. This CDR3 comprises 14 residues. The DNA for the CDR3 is TGTGCCAGTAGTATACGGACAACTAACTATGGCTACACCTTC. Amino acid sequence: CASSIRTTNYGYTF.

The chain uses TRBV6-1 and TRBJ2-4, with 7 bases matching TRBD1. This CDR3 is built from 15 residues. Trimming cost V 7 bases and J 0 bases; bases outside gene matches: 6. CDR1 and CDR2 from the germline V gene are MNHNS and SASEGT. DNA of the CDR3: TGTGCCAGCAAGGGACAGATAGTAGCCAAAAACATTCAGTACTTC. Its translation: CASKGQIVAKNIQYF.

The CDR3, as DNA: TGTGCCAGCAGTTCCGGGAAGGGTTCCTACAATGAGCAGTTCTTC. Translated: CASSSGKGSYNEQFF. The chain couples TRBV6-5 to TRBJ2-1; D is perhaps TRBD2 (5 bases). This CDR3 contains 15 residues. The V gene's germline CDR1 is MNHEY and CDR2 SVGAGI. Deletions cut 4 bases from V and 1 base from J, with 11 bases between.

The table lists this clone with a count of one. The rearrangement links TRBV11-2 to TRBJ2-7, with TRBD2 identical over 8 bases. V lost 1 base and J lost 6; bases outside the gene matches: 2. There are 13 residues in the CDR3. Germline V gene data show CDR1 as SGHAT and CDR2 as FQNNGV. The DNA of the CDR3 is TGTGCCAGCAGCTTAGGAGCGGGGGTCGAGCAGTACTTC. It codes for CASSLGAGVEQYF.

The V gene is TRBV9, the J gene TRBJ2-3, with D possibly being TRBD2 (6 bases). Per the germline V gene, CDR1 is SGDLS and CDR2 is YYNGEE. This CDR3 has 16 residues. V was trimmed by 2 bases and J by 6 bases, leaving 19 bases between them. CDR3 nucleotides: TGTGCCAGCAGCGTGTCCGGACTACCCGATGCGGATACGCAGTATTTT. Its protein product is CASSVSGLPDADTQYF.

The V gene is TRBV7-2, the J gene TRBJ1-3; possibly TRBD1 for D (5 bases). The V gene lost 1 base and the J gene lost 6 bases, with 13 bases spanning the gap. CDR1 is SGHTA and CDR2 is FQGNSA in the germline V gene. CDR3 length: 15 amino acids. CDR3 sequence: CASSLEAGYENTIYF. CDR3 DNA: TGTGCCAGCAGCTTAGAGGCAGGGTATGAAAACACCATATATTTT.